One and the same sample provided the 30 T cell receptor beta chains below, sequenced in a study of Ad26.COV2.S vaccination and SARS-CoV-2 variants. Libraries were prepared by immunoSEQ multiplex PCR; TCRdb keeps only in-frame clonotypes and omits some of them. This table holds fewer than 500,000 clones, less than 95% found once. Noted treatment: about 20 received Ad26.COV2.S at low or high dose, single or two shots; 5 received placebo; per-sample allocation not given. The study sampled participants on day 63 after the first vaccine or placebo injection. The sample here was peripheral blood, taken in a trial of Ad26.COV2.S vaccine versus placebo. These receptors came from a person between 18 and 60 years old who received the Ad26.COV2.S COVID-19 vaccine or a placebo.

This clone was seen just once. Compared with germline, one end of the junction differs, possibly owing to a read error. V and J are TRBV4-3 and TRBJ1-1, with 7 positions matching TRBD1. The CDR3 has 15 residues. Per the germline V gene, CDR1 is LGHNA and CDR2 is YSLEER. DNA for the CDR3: TGCACCAGCAGCCAAGATCTAACAGGGGCAGGTGAAGCTTTCTTT. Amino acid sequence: CTSSQDLTGAGEAFF.

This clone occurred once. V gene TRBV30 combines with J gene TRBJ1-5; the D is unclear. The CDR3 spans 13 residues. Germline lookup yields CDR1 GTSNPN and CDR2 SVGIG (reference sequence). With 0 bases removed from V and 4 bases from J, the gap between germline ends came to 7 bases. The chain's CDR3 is CAWSVTGNQPQHF. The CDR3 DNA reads TGTGCCTGGAGTGTAACGGGGAATCAGCCCCAGCATTTT.

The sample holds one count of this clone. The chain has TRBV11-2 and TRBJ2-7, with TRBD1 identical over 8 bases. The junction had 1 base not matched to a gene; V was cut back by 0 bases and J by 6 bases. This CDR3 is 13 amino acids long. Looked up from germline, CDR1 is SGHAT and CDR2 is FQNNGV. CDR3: CASSLETGAEQYF. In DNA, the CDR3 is TGTGCCAGCAGCTTAGAGACAGGGGCCGAGCAGTACTTC.

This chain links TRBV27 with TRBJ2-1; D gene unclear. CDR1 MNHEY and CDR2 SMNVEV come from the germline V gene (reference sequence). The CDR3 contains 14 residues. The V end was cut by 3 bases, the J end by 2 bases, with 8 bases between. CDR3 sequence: CASSFGRTYNEQFF. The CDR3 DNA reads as TGTGCCAGCAGTTTTGGTCGGACCTACAATGAGCAGTTCTTC.

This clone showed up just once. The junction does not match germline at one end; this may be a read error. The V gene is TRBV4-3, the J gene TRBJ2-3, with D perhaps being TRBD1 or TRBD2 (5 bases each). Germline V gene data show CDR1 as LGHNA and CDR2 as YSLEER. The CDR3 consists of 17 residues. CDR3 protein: CTSSRGEPGPFTDTQYF. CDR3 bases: TGCACCAGCAGCCGAGGCGAACCGGGACCATTCACAGATACGCAGTATTTT.

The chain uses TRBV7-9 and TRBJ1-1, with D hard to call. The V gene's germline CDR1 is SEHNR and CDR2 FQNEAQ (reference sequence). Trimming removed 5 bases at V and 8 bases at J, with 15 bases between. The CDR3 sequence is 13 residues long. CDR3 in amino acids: CASSRTPGLEAFF. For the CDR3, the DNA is TGTGCCAGCAGCCGGACTCCGGGCCTAGAAGCTTTCTTT.

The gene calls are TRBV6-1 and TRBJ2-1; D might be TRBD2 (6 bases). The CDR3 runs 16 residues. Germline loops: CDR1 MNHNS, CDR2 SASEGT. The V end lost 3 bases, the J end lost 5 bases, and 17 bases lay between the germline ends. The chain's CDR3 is CASSDRRETSNNEQFF. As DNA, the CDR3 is TGTGCCAGCAGTGATCGGCGGGAAACGAGCAACAATGAGCAGTTCTTC.

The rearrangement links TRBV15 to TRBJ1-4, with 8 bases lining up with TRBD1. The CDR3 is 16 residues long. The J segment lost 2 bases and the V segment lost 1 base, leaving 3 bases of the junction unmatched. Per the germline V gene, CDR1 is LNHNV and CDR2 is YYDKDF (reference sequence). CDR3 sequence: CATSRGQGHTNEKLFF. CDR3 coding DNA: TGTGCCACCAGCAGAGGACAGGGGCACACTAATGAAAAACTGTTTTTT.

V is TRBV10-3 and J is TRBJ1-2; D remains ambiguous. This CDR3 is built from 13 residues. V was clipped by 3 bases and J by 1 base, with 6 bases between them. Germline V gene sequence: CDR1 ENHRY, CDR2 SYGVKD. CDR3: CAISEGVNYGYTF. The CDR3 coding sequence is TGTGCCATCAGTGAAGGAGTTAACTATGGCTACACCTTC.

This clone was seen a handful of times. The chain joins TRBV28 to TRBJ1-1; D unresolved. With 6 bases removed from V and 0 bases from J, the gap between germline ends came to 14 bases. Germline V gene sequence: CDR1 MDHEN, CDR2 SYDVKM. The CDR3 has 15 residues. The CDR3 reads CASRGGDRMNTEAFF. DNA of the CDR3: TGTGCCAGCAGGGGCGGGGATCGAATGAACACTGAAGCTTTCTTT.

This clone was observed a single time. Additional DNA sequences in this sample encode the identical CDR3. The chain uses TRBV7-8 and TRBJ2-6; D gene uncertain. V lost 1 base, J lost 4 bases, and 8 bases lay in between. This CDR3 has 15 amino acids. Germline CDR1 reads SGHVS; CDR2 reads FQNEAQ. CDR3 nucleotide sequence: TGTGCCAGCAGCTTAGGGTCGTCAGGGGCCAACGTCCTGACTTTC. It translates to CASSLGSSGANVLTF. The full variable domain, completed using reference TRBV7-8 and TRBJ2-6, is GAGVSQSPRYKVAKRGQDVALRCDPISGHVSLFWYQQALGQGPEFLTYFQNEAQLDKSGLPSDRFFAERPEGSVSTLKIQRTQQEDSAVYLCASSLGSSGANVLTFGAGSRLTVL.

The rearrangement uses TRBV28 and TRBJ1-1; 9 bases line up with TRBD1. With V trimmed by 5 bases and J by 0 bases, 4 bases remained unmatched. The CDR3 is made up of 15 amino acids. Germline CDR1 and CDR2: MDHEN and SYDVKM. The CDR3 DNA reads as TGTGCCAGCAGTGGGACAGGGTTCATGAACACTGAAGCTTTCTTT. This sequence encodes CASSGTGFMNTEAFF.

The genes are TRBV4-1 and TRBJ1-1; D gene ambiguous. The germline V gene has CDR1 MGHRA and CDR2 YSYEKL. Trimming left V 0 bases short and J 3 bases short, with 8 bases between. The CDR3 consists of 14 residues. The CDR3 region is CASSQEGTYTEAFF. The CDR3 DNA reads TGCGCCAGCAGCCAAGAAGGAACTTACACTGAAGCTTTCTTT.

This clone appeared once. The CDR3 is CASSQVVPAGDEQFF. CDR3 sequence (DNA): TGTGCCAGCAGCCAAGTGGTCCCGGCCGGGGATGAGCAGTTCTTC. The V and J genes are TRBV7-2 and TRBJ2-1; tentatively, D is TRBD2 (5 bases). V was shortened by 5 bases and J by 8 bases, with 19 bases between the two germline ends. The germline V gene has CDR1 SGHTA and CDR2 FQGNSA. The CDR3 sequence is 15 residues long.

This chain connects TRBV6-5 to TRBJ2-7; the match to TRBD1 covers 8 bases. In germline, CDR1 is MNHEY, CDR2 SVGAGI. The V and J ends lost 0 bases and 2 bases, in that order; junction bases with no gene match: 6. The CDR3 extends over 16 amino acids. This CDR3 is CASSYSGGQVTYEQYF. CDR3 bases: TGTGCCAGCAGTTACTCGGGGGGACAGGTGACCTACGAGCAGTACTTC.

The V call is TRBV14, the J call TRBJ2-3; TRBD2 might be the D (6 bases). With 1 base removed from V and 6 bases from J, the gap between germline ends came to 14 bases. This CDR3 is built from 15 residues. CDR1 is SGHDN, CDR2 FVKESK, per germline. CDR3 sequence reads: CASSQASGRTDTQYF. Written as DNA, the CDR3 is TGTGCCAGCAGCCAAGCCTCCGGGAGAACCGATACGCAGTATTTT.

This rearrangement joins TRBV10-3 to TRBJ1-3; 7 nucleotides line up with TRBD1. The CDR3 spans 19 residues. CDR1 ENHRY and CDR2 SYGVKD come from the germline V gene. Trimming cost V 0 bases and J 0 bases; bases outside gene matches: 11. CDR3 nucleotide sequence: TGTGCCATCAGTGAGTCAAGCCAACCGGGACAGAACTCTGGAAACACCATATATTTT. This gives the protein CAISESSQPGQNSGNTIYF.

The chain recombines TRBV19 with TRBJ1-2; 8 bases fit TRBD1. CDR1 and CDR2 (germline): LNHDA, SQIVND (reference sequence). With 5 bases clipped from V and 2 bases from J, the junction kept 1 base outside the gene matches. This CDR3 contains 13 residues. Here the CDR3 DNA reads TGTGCCAGTAGTCCAGGGGGCAACTATGGCTACACCTTC. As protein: CASSPGGNYGYTF.

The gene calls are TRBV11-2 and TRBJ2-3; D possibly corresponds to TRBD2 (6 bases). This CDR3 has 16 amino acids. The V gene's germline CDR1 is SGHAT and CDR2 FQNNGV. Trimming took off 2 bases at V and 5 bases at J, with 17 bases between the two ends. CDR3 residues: CASSLIGSRWVDTQYF. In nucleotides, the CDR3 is TGTGCCAGCAGCTTAATCGGGAGCCGGTGGGTAGATACGCAGTATTTT.

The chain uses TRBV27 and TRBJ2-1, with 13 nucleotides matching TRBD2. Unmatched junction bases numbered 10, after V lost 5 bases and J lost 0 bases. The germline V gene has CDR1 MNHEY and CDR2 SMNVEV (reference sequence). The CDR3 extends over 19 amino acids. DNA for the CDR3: TGTGCCAGCAGTCTAAGGGCCGGGACTAGCGGGATCTCCTACAATGAGCAGTTCTTC. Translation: CASSLRAGTSGISYNEQFF.

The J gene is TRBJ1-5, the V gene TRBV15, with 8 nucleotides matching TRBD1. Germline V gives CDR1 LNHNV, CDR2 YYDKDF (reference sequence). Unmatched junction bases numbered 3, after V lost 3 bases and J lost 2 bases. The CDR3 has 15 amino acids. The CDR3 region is CATSSGQGGNQPQHF. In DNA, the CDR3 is TGTGCCACCAGCAGCGGACAGGGAGGCAATCAGCCCCAGCATTTT. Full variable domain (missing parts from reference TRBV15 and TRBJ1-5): DAMVIQNPRYQVTQFGKPVTLSCSQTLNHNVMYWYQQKSSQAPKLLFHYYDKDFNNEADTPDNFQSRRPNTSFCFLDIRSPGLGDTAMYLCATSSGQGGNQPQHFGDGTRLSIL.

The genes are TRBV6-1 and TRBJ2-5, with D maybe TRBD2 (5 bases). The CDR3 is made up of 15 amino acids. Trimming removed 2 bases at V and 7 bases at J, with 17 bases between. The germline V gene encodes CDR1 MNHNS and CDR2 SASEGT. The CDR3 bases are TGTGCCAGCAGTGAAAGCGAGACCGGGATGGGGACCCAGTACTTC. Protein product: CASSESETGMGTQYF.

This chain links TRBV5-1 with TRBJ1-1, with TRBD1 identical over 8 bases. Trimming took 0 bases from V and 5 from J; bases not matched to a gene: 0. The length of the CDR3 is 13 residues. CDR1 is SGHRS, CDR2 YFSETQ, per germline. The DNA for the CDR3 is TGCGCCAGCAGCTTGGACAGGGGGACTGAAGCTTTCTTT. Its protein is CASSLDRGTEAFF.

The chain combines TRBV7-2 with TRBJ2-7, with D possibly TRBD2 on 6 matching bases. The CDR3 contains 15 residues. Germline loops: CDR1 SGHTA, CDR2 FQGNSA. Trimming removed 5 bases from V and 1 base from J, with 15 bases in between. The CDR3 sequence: CASSGTPDNSYEQYF. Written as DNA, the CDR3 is TGTGCCAGCAGCGGGACTCCCGACAATTCCTACGAGCAGTACTTC. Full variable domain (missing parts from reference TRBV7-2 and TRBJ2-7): GAGVSQSPSNKVTEKGKDVELRCDPISGHTALYWYRQSLGQGLEFLIYFQGNSAPDKSGLPSDRFSAERTGGSVSTLTIQRTQQEDSAVYLCASSGTPDNSYEQYFGPGTRLTVT.

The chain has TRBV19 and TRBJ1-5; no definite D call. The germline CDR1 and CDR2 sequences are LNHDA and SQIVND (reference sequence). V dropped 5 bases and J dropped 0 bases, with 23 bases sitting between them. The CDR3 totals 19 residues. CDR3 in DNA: TGTGCCAGTAGTCTTGGACCGGCCGAATTACTATATAGCAATCAGCCCCAGCATTTT. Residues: CASSLGPAELLYSNQPQHF.

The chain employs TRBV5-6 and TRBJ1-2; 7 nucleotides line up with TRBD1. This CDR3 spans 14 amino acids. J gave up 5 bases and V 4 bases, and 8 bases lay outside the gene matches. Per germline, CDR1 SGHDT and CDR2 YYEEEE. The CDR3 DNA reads TGTGCCAGCAGCGACTTCGGACAGGCTTATGGCTACACCTTC. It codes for CASSDFGQAYGYTF. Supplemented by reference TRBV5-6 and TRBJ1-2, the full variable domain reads DAGVTQSPTHLIKTRGQQVTLRCSPKSGHDTVSWYQQALGQGPQFIFQYYEEEERQRGNFPDRFSGHQFPNYSSELNVNALLLGDSALYLCASSDFGQAYGYTFGSGTRLTVV.

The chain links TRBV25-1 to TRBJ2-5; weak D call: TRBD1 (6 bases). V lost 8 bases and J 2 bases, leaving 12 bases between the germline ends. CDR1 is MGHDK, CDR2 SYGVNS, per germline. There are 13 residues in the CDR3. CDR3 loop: CASLGGRQETQYF. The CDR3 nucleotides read TGTGCCAGCCTAGGGGGAAGACAAGAGACCCAGTACTTC.

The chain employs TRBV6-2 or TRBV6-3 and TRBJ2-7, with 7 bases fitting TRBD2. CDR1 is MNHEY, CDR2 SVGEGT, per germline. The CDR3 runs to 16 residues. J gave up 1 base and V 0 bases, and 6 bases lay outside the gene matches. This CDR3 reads CASSYSTAGESYEQYF. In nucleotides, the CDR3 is TGTGCCAGCAGTTACTCGACGGCGGGAGAGTCCTACGAGCAGTACTTC.

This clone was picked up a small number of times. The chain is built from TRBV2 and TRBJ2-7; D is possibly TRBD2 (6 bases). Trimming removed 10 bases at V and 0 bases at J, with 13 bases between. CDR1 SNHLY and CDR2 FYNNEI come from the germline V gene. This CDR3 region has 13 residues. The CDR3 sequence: CATRRGSSYEQYF. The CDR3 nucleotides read TGTGCCACCCGTCGGGGGAGCTCCTACGAGCAGTACTTC.

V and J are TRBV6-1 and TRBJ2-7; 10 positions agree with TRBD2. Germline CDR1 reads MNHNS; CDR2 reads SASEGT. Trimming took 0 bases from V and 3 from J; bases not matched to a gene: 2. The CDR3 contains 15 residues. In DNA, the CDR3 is TGTGCCAGCAGTGAAGCCCCTAGCGGGAGCTACGAGCAGTACTTC. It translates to CASSEAPSGSYEQYF.